This TCR beta chain was documented in a study of T cells after yellow fever vaccination. Study in general: Some fractions had low cell numbers, and these were prepared with SMART-Seq v4 Ultra Low Input.

CDR1 is SGHRS and CDR2 is YFSETQ in the germline V gene. The CDR3 is 16 residues long. Between the trimmed V and J ends, which lost 0 bases and 6 bases, there was a span of 18 bases. It was through 5'RACE template switching that TCR cDNA was made, with a universal primer site and UMIs added. TCRdb redid the calling of the 5' RACE reads with MiXCR, one entry per CDR3 protein. The table shows hundreds of thousands of distinct CDR3 sequences, with 8.5% to 10% occurring only once. The chain links TRBV5-1 to TRBJ1-1; D remains unclear. The TCR sequence derives from a man in his late teens or twenties who received the YFV17D yellow fever vaccine. Sequenced material: PBMCs, taken on the day of the first yellow fever vaccination. The CDR3: CASSLEVGGRGAEAFF. In DNA, the CDR3 is TGCGCCAGCAGCTTGGAGGTGGGAGGTCGCGGGGCTGAAGCTTTCTTT.